These 18 T cell receptor beta chains were all obtained from the same sample, sequenced in a study of neoadjuvant anti-PD-1 for oral cavity cancer. Produced via immunoSEQ multiplex PCR; TCRdb's table is partial and in-frame only. The data contain 80,000 to 95,000 clones, less than 85% of them seen just once; the ten biggest clones take up 2.5% to 3.5%. Material: PBMCs, obtained before nivolumab (anti-PD-1) treatment. The receptors come from a person aged 35-79 years with oral cavity squamous cell carcinoma.

V and J are TRBV5-1 and TRBJ2-1; D possibly corresponds to TRBD1 (6 bases). V was clipped by 4 bases and J by 7 bases, with 18 bases between them. The CDR3 extends over 15 amino acids. Germline V gives CDR1 SGHRS, CDR2 YFSETQ. CDR3 region: CASSLTQGLANEQFF. CDR3 sequence (DNA): TGCGCCAGCAGCCTAACACAGGGTCTGGCGAATGAGCAGTTCTTC.

The V gene is TRBV6-1, the J gene TRBJ1-5; no reliable D call. The ends were cut back, 7 bases at V and 6 bases at J, with 19 bases in the middle. The germline CDR1 and CDR2 sequences are MNHNS and SASEGT. CDR3 size: 15 residues. The CDR3, as DNA: TGTGCCAGCACCCTCCAGGTGGGTTTGCCTCAGCCCCAGCATTTT. Its protein product is CASTLQVGLPQPQHF.

The V and J genes are TRBV10-2 and TRBJ2-2; D gene unclear. The CDR3 has 13 residues. The germline gives CDR1 WSHSY, CDR2 SAAADI. Trimming pared 6 bases from V and 6 bases from J, leaving 11 bases between. CDR3 sequence reads: CASSLTPAGELFF. CDR3 DNA: TGCGCCAGCAGCCTGACCCCCGCCGGGGAGCTGTTTTTT.

The rearrangement joins TRBV19 to TRBJ1-5; D is uncertain. V shed 5 bases and J shed 1 base, with 12 bases lying between them. Germline V gene data show CDR1 as LNHDA and CDR2 as SQIVND (reference sequence). This CDR3 is built from 15 residues. The CDR3 DNA follows: TGTGCCAGTAGTTCCGTATATGCGAGCAATCAGCCCCAGCATTTT. This codes for CASSSVYASNQPQHF.

This clone was seen more than once but under ten times. The genes are TRBV11-3 and TRBJ2-1; 9 bases align to TRBD2. The ends lost 4 bases at V and 6 bases at J; junction bases unmatched: 4. The CDR3 has 14 amino acids. Germline CDR1 and CDR2: SGHNT and YENEEA. CDR3 amino acids: CASSSGTSFNEQFF. The CDR3 DNA is TGTGCCAGCAGCTCCGGGACTAGCTTCAATGAGCAGTTCTTC. Based on the CDR3 plus reference TRBV11-3 and TRBJ2-1, the full variable domain is EAGVVQSPRYKIIEKKQPVAFWCNPISGHNTLYWYLQNLGQGPELLIRYENEEAVDDSQLPKDRFSAERLKGVDSTLKIQPAELGDSAVYLCASSSGTSFNEQFFGPGTRLTVL.

CDR3 in DNA: TGTGCCAGCAGCTTGATAGATAATCAGCCCCAGCATTTT. The encoded protein is CASSLIDNQPQHF. The chain is built from TRBV7-2 and TRBJ1-5; D gene uncertain. Germline CDR1 reads SGHTA; CDR2 reads FQGNSA. This CDR3 contains 13 residues. Between the trimmed V and J ends, which lost 3 bases and 4 bases, there was a span of 7 bases.

V is TRBV5-6 and J is TRBJ1-5; no clear D gene. This CDR3 region has 13 residues. The V and J ends lost 0 bases and 3 bases respectively, with 4 bases between them. Germline CDR1 SGHDT, CDR2 YYEEEE. This CDR3 is CASSLGNNQPQHF. The CDR3 DNA is TGTGCCAGCAGCTTGGGCAACAATCAGCCCCAGCATTTT.

The chain uses TRBV5-1 and TRBJ2-5; D might be TRBD1 (7 bases). The CDR3 length is 15 residues. The germline V and J ends were trimmed by 4 bases and 5 bases, with 18 bases remaining between them. Germline V gene sequence: CDR1 SGHRS, CDR2 YFSETQ. The CDR3 spells CASSLQGGNRETQYF. DNA for the CDR3: TGCGCCAGCAGCCTCCAGGGGGGAAATCGGGAGACCCAGTACTTC.

The chain is built from TRBV6-1 and TRBJ1-4, with a weak D call TRBD1 (5 bases). Trimming shortened V by 2 bases and J by 6 bases, and 13 bases separated the two germline ends. Germline V gene sequence: CDR1 MNHNS, CDR2 SASEGT. The CDR3 is made up of 15 amino acids. The CDR3 sequence: CASSEWGTSDEKLFF. CDR3 coding DNA: TGTGCCAGCAGTGAATGGGGGACCAGCGATGAAAAACTGTTTTTT.

CDR3 DNA: TGTGCCAGCAGCTTTGTGAAGGGCTCCAATCAGCCCCAGCATTTT. Translating it yields CASSFVKGSNQPQHF. V usage is TRBV12-1 and J usage is TRBJ1-5. TRBV12-1 is deemed a pseudogene. The CDR3 has 15 amino acids.

The chain combines TRBV7-9 with TRBJ1-5, with D unresolved. V dropped 1 base and J dropped 2 bases, with 9 bases sitting between them. The germline CDR1 and CDR2 sequences are SEHNR and FQNEAQ (reference sequence). The CDR3 is 15 residues long. This chain's CDR3 is CASSLGGLGNQPQHF. CDR3 bases: TGTGCCAGCAGCTTAGGAGGGTTAGGCAATCAGCCCCAGCATTTT. Looking up the rest from reference TRBV7-9 and TRBJ1-5 gives the full variable domain: DTGVSQNPRHKITKRGQNVTFRCDPISEHNRLYWYRQTLGQGPEFLTYFQNEAQLEKSRLLSDRFSAERPKGSFSTLEIQRTEQGDSAMYLCASSLGGLGNQPQHFGDGTRLSIL.

The gene calls are TRBV11-2 and TRBJ1-2; 10 bases match TRBD1. Germline CDR1 and CDR2: SGHAT and FQNNGV. The CDR3 has 17 amino acids. Trimming at V came to 4 bases and at J to 3 bases, leaving 11 bases not matched to a gene. In DNA, the CDR3 is TGTGCCAGCAGCTCCACCGGGACAGGGGCTTCTGACTATGGCTACACCTTC. Residues: CASSSTGTGASDYGYTF. Together with reference TRBV11-2 and TRBJ1-2, the CDR3 gives the full variable domain: EAGVAQSPRYKIIEKRQSVAFWCNPISGHATLYWYQQILGQGPKLLIQFQNNGVVDDSQLPKDRFSAERLKGVDSTLKIQPAKLEDSAVYLCASSSTGTGASDYGYTFGSGTRLTVV.

V usage is TRBV5-1 and J usage is TRBJ2-5, with 7 positions matching TRBD2. Germline assignment: CDR1 SGHRS and CDR2 YFSETQ. The CDR3 contains 15 residues. The V gene end was trimmed by 4 bases and the J gene end by 6 bases; junction bases not matched to a gene: 12. The CDR3 DNA is TGCGCCAGCAGCCCCCCGGGGGGAGAGGGTAAGACCCAGTACTTC. This encodes CASSPPGGEGKTQYF.

V and J are TRBV2 and TRBJ1-5, with a possible D match to TRBD1 (5 bases). Germline assignment: CDR1 SNHLY and CDR2 FYNNEI. V was shortened by 0 bases and J by 4 bases, with 7 bases between the two germline ends. The CDR3 is 14 residues long. The CDR3 region is CASSEARGNQPQHF. The DNA for the CDR3 is TGTGCCAGCAGTGAAGCGAGGGGAAATCAGCCCCAGCATTTT.

The gene calls are TRBV13 and TRBJ2-5; D is ambiguous. With 6 bases removed from V and 3 bases from J, the gap between germline ends came to 11 bases. Looked up from germline, CDR1 is PRHDT and CDR2 is FYEKMQ (reference sequence). This CDR3 has 13 residues. CDR3: CASRPIRKETQYF. In DNA, the CDR3 is TGTGCCAGCAGACCCATAAGGAAAGAGACCCAGTACTTC.

The V gene is TRBV27, the J gene TRBJ2-7, with D unclear. The V end lost 7 bases, the J end lost 9 bases, and 16 bases lay between the germline ends. Germline V gives CDR1 MNHEY, CDR2 SMNVEV (reference sequence). This CDR3 comprises 12 residues. DNA for the CDR3: TGTGCCAGCACCGAACCCCATGTAGGGCAGTACTTC. Translation gives CASTEPHVGQYF.

This chain connects TRBV5-6 to TRBJ2-3; the D gene is possibly TRBD2 (5 bases). In germline, CDR1 is SGHDT, CDR2 YYEEEE. Trimming pared 0 bases from V and 4 bases from J, leaving 6 bases between. The CDR3 sequence is 13 residues long. The CDR3 loop reads CASSLVGADTQYF. The CDR3 nucleotides are TGTGCCAGCAGCTTGGTGGGAGCAGATACGCAGTATTTT.

The chain has TRBV6-5 and TRBJ2-7, with TRBD1 as a possible D gene (6 bases). The CDR3 covers 13 residues. V lost 6 bases to trimming and J lost 6 bases, with 15 bases between them. The germline gives CDR1 MNHEY, CDR2 SVGAGI. CDR3 sequence (DNA): TGTGCCAGCAGCTCGGACAGTTCCGGCGAGCAGTACTTC. It yields the protein CASSSDSSGEQYF.